Following are 28 T cell receptor beta chains from one sample sequenced in a study of OX40 agonist ivuxolimab in advanced cancers. Method: immunoSEQ multiplex PCR; TCRdb's copy keeps in-frame clones and lacks some. Among 70,000 to 95,000 clones listed, 83% were seen once. This specimen consisted of CD4+ or CD8+ T cells sorted from blood, obtained in a trial of the OX40 agonist ivuxolimab. The receptors were gathered from an adult with an advanced solid tumor such as melanoma, head and neck, liver or kidney cancer.

The chain's CDR3 is CASSDREGYQETQYF. Written as DNA, the CDR3 is TGTGCCAGCAGTGACAGGGAGGGGTATCAAGAGACCCAGTACTTC. This chain uses TRBV6-1 with TRBJ2-5; 7 bases map to TRBD2. There are 15 residues in the CDR3. J gave up 2 bases and V 3 bases, and 6 bases lay outside the gene matches. Germline CDR1 is MNHNS and CDR2 is SASEGT.

The chain is built from TRBV27 and TRBJ1-5; D uncertain. The CDR3 covers 13 residues. The V gene lost 6 bases and the J gene lost 4 bases, with 10 bases spanning the gap. CDR1 MNHEY and CDR2 SMNVEV come from the germline V gene (reference sequence). The CDR3 reads CASSPARNQPQHF. CDR3 nucleotides: TGTGCCAGCAGCCCCGCGAGGAATCAGCCCCAGCATTTT.

V is TRBV4-2 and J is TRBJ1-1, with TRBD1 matching over 7 bases. The CDR3 length is 14 residues. CDR1 and CDR2 from the germline V gene are LGHNA and YNFKEQ. The ends lost 3 bases at V and 1 base at J; junction bases unmatched: 2. The CDR3 protein is CASSHGTANTEAFF. The CDR3 DNA reads as TGTGCCAGCAGCCACGGGACAGCGAACACTGAAGCTTTCTTT.

The V and J genes are TRBV6-1 and TRBJ1-3; D uncertain. Trimming took 3 bases from V and 6 from J, leaving 12 bases between them. The germline V gene encodes CDR1 MNHNS and CDR2 SASEGT. The CDR3 covers 14 residues. In nucleotides, the CDR3 is TGTGCCAGCAGTGACCCGCAGCTGGAAAACACCATATATTTT. Protein: CASSDPQLENTIYF.

This clone was seen only once. This chain connects TRBV11-2 to TRBJ2-7, with D possibly matching TRBD2 (5 bases). The length of the CDR3 is 16 residues. The germline CDR1 and CDR2 sequences are SGHAT and FQNNGV. With 2 bases removed from V and 6 bases from J, the gap between germline ends came to 20 bases. The DNA of the CDR3 is TGTGCCAGCAGCTTAAAAGGTCGCGGGTCAACTCCCGAGCAGTACTTC. It encodes CASSLKGRGSTPEQYF.

The chain couples TRBV2 to TRBJ1-5; D gene uncertain. Germline V CDR1 and CDR2: SNHLY, FYNNEI. Trimming removed 4 bases from V and 3 bases from J, with 7 bases in between. The CDR3 consists of 13 residues. CDR3 in amino acids: CASSGPVNQPQHF. Written as DNA, the CDR3 is TGTGCCAGCAGTGGACCCGTCAATCAGCCCCAGCATTTT.

This sequence joins TRBV2 and TRBJ2-7, with D perhaps assigned TRBD1 or TRBD2 (5 bases each). The germline V and J ends were trimmed by 7 bases and 0 bases, with 13 bases remaining between them. The CDR3 length is 14 residues. CDR1 and CDR2 (germline): SNHLY, FYNNEI. The CDR3 loop reads CASIGASSSYEQYF. Here the CDR3 DNA reads TGTGCCAGCATCGGGGCGTCGAGCTCCTACGAGCAGTACTTC. The full variable domain, with the rest looked up from reference TRBV2 and TRBJ2-7, is EPEVTQTPSHQVTQMGQEVILRCVPISNHLYFYWYRQILGQKVEFLVSFYNNEISEKSEIFDDQFSVERPDGSNFTLKIRSTKLEDSAMYFCASIGASSSYEQYFGPGTRLTVT.

V is TRBV2 and J is TRBJ2-3; 8 bases agree with TRBD1. The CDR3 runs to 14 residues. Trimming cost V 4 bases and J 5 bases; bases outside gene matches: 5. In germline, CDR1 is SNHLY, CDR2 FYNNEI. CDR3 DNA sequence: TGTGCCAGCAGTGCGCAGGGGGCCGGAGATACGCAGTATTTT. Amino acid sequence: CASSAQGAGDTQYF.

This chain connects TRBV7-8 to TRBJ2-3, with TRBD2 matching over 7 bases. Germline V gives CDR1 SGHVS, CDR2 FQNEAQ. Trimming removed 5 bases from V and 7 bases from J; junction bases left unmatched: 18. The CDR3 runs to 17 residues. CDR3 DNA: TGTGCCAGCAGCCCCTCGGGGGTGCGGGGGAGTAGAAATACGCAGTATTTT. This codes for CASSPSGVRGSRNTQYF.

This clone appeared once. The chain joins TRBV5-1 to TRBJ2-2; 9 bases are a match to TRBD2. CDR1 and CDR2 from the germline V gene are SGHRS and YFSETQ. The length of the CDR3 is 16 residues. V shed 0 bases, J shed 7 bases, and the junction held 7 bases outside the gene matches. The CDR3 DNA reads TGCGCCAGCAGCTTGGCCGCTAGCGGGAAGGGCGGGGAGCTGTTTTTT. Amino acid sequence: CASSLAASGKGGELFF. The whole variable domain, remainder taken from reference TRBV5-1 and TRBJ2-2, is KAGVTQTPRYLIKTRGQQVTLSCSPISGHRSVSWYQQTPGQGLQFLFEYFSETQRNKGNFPGRFSGRQFSNSRSEMNVSTLELGDSALYLCASSLAASGKGGELFFGEGSRLTVL.

This chain joins TRBV28 and TRBJ2-1; D is unresolved. CDR3 length equals 11 residues. CDR1 is MDHEN and CDR2 is SYDVKM in the germline V gene. Trimming removed 6 bases at V and 7 bases at J, with 7 bases between. The CDR3 DNA reads TGTGCCAGCAGCTTGGGTAATGAGCAGTTCTTC. Its translation is CASSLGNEQFF.

The chain employs TRBV7-9 and TRBJ2-1; D call uncertain. The CDR3 loop spans 12 amino acids. Germline-derived CDR1 and CDR2 are SEHNR and FQNEAQ (reference sequence). V lost 4 bases and J lost 10, with 11 bases in between. CDR3 nucleotide sequence: TGTGCCAGCAGCTCTACAGATTCAGAGCAGTTCTTC. Translating it yields CASSSTDSEQFF.

The chain employs TRBV27 and TRBJ2-7; 7 bases match TRBD1. CDR3 length: 16 amino acids. The ends lost 1 base at V and 4 bases at J; junction bases unmatched: 10. The germline V gene has CDR1 MNHEY and CDR2 SMNVEV (reference sequence). The CDR3 coding sequence is TGTGCCAGCAGTTTATATCGACAGGGTGAGAGATACGAGCAGTACTTC. It is translated as CASSLYRQGERYEQYF.

The V gene is TRBV2, the J gene TRBJ1-4; a weak D match, TRBD1 (6 bases). This CDR3 is built from 14 residues. Germline values: CDR1 SNHLY, CDR2 FYNNEI. With 7 bases removed from V and 1 base from J, the gap between germline ends came to 10 bases. The CDR3 bases are TGTGCCAGCAATCTCAGGGGAACTAATGAAAAACTGTTTTTT. It specifies CASNLRGTNEKLFF.

The chain combines TRBV6-5 with TRBJ2-7, with D possibly being TRBD2 (6 bases). Trimming took 4 bases from V and 9 from J, leaving 13 bases between them. CDR3 length equals 12 residues. Germline V gene sequence: CDR1 MNHEY, CDR2 SVGAGI. The DNA of the CDR3 is TGTGCCAGCAGTTCCACTCTCGGGGGGCAGTACTTC. Encoded protein: CASSSTLGGQYF.

About this clone: The junction differs from germline at one of its ends, possibly a read error. The CDR3 loop is CASNLGTANSYEQYF. CDR3 DNA: TGCGCCAGCAACTTGGGGACAGCCAACTCCTACGAGCAGTACTTC. The chain couples TRBV5-1 to TRBJ2-7, with 7 bases fitting TRBD1. The CDR3 totals 15 residues. Germline V gene data show CDR1 as SGHRS and CDR2 as YFSETQ.

This rearrangement joins TRBV18 to TRBJ1-1, with no clear D. The CDR3 totals 15 residues. The V gene lost 3 bases and the J gene lost 1 base, with 12 bases spanning the gap. Germline CDR1 reads KGHSH; CDR2 reads LQKENI. The CDR3 region is CASSPTGGRNTEAFF. CDR3 in DNA: TGTGCCAGCTCACCGACGGGTGGACGGAACACTGAAGCTTTCTTT.

The CDR3 region is CASSFQGFGNSPLHF. DNA for the CDR3: TGTGCCAGCAGCTTCCAGGGGTTTGGGAATTCACCCCTCCACTTT. The chain has TRBV5-5 and TRBJ1-6, with TRBD1 as a possible D gene (6 bases). V gave up 2 bases and J gave up 7 bases, with 13 bases separating them. Germline assignment: CDR1 SGHKS and CDR2 YYEKEE (reference sequence). CDR3 size: 15 residues.

The rearrangement uses TRBV7-9 and TRBJ1-2; D uncertain. CDR1 is SEHNR and CDR2 is FQNEAQ in the germline V gene (reference sequence). Trimming left V 0 bases short and J 7 bases short, with 15 bases between. The CDR3 spans 15 residues. The CDR3 spells CASSLAGVGLSGYTF. Written as DNA, the CDR3 is TGTGCCAGCAGCTTAGCGGGCGTGGGGTTGAGTGGCTACACCTTC.

On this clone: Other nucleotide sequences in the sample specify the same CDR3. This sequence joins TRBV7-8 and TRBJ1-1, with D unclear. V dropped 2 bases and J dropped 0 bases, with 10 bases sitting between them. This CDR3 is 15 amino acids long. Looked up from germline, CDR1 is SGHVS and CDR2 is FQNEAQ. CDR3 sequence reads: CASSLFGEMNTEAFF. The CDR3 nucleotides read TGTGCCAGCAGCTTATTCGGGGAGATGAACACTGAAGCTTTCTTT.

The rearrangement links TRBV15 to TRBJ2-7; D is tentatively TRBD1 or TRBD2 (5 bases each). V was cut by 0 bases and J by 4 bases, with 13 bases left in between. The CDR3 runs to 15 residues. CDR1 is LNHNV and CDR2 is YYDKDF in the germline V gene (reference sequence). CDR3 sequence (DNA): TGTGCCACCAGCAGAGAGAAAGGGGACGCTTACGAGCAGTACTTC. Protein sequence: CATSREKGDAYEQYF.

The genes are TRBV28 and TRBJ1-2; D is possibly TRBD1 (5 bases). Germline V lookup: CDR1 MDHEN, CDR2 SYDVKM. CDR3 length: 14 residues. Trimming took 4 bases from V and 8 from J, leaving 17 bases between them. The CDR3 spells CASSSGAGQGGYTF. The CDR3 DNA follows: TGTGCCAGCAGTTCCGGGGCAGGTCAAGGGGGCTACACCTTC.

The rearrangement links TRBV14 to TRBJ1-4; no definite D call. The germline gives CDR1 SGHDN, CDR2 FVKESK. The length of the CDR3 is 15 residues. Trimming pared 1 base from V and 7 bases from J, leaving 13 bases between. CDR3 residues: CASSQVPGKAEKLFF. CDR3 nucleotides: TGTGCCAGCAGCCAAGTCCCCGGGAAGGCTGAAAAACTGTTTTTT.

This chain connects TRBV5-6 to TRBJ2-3; 14 bases agree with TRBD2. The germline gives CDR1 SGHDT, CDR2 YYEEEE. The trim removed 4 bases at V and 3 bases at J, leaving 10 bases unmatched. The CDR3 length is 18 residues. The CDR3, as DNA: TGTGCCAGCAGCGACCGGACTAGCGGGGGGCTTTGGACAGATACGCAGTATTTT. Protein product: CASSDRTSGGLWTDTQYF.

The rearrangement uses TRBV7-6 and TRBJ2-1; 11 bases line up with TRBD2. This CDR3 has 17 amino acids. Germline CDR1 reads SGHVS; CDR2 reads FNYEAQ. The V gene end was trimmed by 5 bases and the J gene end by 9 bases; junction bases not matched to a gene: 15. CDR3 amino acids: CASSPQIAGGPAGEQFF. The CDR3 region has the DNA TGTGCCAGCAGCCCCCAGATAGCGGGAGGGCCAGCGGGTGAGCAGTTCTTC.

V and J are TRBV19 and TRBJ1-5; TRBD1 matches 7 bases. The germline V gene has CDR1 LNHDA and CDR2 SQIVND (reference sequence). The V and J ends lost 0 bases and 10 bases, in that order; junction bases with no gene match: 3. This CDR3 contains 13 residues. Written as DNA, the CDR3 is TGTGCCAGTAGTATAGAGGACAGGATTCCCCAGCATTTT. Translation: CASSIEDRIPQHF. Based on the CDR3 plus reference TRBV19 and TRBJ1-5, the full variable domain is DGGITQSPKYLFRKEGQNVTLSCEQNLNHDAMYWYRQDPGQGLRLIYYSQIVNDFQKGDIAEGYSVSREKKESFPLTVTSAQKNPTAFYLCASSIEDRIPQHFGDGTRLSIL.

This clone was found once. The chain is built from TRBV29-1 and TRBJ1-2; perhaps TRBD1 as D (5 bases). The V gene lost 5 bases and the J gene lost 2 bases, with 9 bases spanning the gap. The germline V gene has CDR1 SQVTM and CDR2 ANQGSEA. The length of the CDR3 is 12 residues. The CDR3 loop is CSVRGPNYGYTF. The CDR3 DNA is TGCAGCGTTCGGGGACCCAACTATGGCTACACCTTC.

V is TRBV6-5 and J is TRBJ1-1, with TRBD1 matching 8 bases. Germline V gene sequence: CDR1 MNHEY, CDR2 SVGAGI. The CDR3 totals 13 residues. With 6 bases clipped from V and 6 bases from J, the junction kept 6 bases outside the gene matches. The CDR3 region is CASRLNRGSEAFF. In DNA, the CDR3 is TGTGCCAGCAGGCTTAACAGGGGGTCTGAAGCTTTCTTT.